A single sample is the source of the 9 T cell receptor beta chains below, sequenced in a study of vaccination and CD4 T cells after COVID-19 (dated by TCRdb to 2021 to 2024). Per the publication, the treatment or condition label means: roughly ten-day PBMC culture with coronavirus spike peptide pools or control peptides (ViraFEST assay). The library was built by means of PCR. Instrument used: Illumina iSeq 100. DNA from cultured CD4+ T cells underwent TCR sequencing with the Oncomine TCR Beta short-read assay at the Johns Hopkins FTIC core. TCRdb handled the public reads itself, with Q25 trimming in fastp and clone calling in MiXCR, and kept productive beta chains. For every CDR3 protein sequence, its rows merge into one entry that carries the most common genes and DNA. This sample holds some 10,000 distinct CDR3 sequences; about 60% were observed only once. The leading ten clones occupy approximately 20% of the sample.

These receptors' antigens are unknown. The sequenced material came from CD4+ T cells from blood, cultured in vitro. The receptors were sampled from a human donor who had recovered from COVID-19.

The V gene is TRBV5-4, the J gene TRBJ2-3; 9 bases line up with TRBD2. This CDR3 comprises 15 residues. From germline, CDR1 is SGHNT and CDR2 YYREEE (reference sequence). Trimming removed 5 bases from V and 2 bases from J; junction bases left unmatched: 6. CDR3 in amino acids: CASRLSGGFTDTQYF. CDR3 DNA: TGTGCCAGCAGACTGAGCGGGGGGTTCACAGATACGCAGTATTTT.

This clonotype was detected a few times. V is TRBV20-1 and J is TRBJ1-2; D gene unclear. This CDR3 has 15 amino acids. Trimming pared 5 bases from V and 2 bases from J, leaving 18 bases between. Looked up from germline, CDR1 is DFQATT and CDR2 is SNEGSKA (reference sequence). The CDR3 loop is CSALPARQANYGYTF. As DNA, the CDR3 is TGCAGTGCTCTCCCCGCCAGGCAGGCGAACTATGGCTACACCTTC.

The CDR3 sequence: CASSIGGGNSNQPQHF. As DNA, the CDR3 is TGTGCCAGTAGTATAGGTGGCGGTAATAGCAATCAGCCCCAGCATTTT. The V and J genes are TRBV19 and TRBJ1-5; D gene unclear. Germline values: CDR1 LNHDA, CDR2 SQIVND (reference sequence). The CDR3 extends over 16 amino acids. Trimming pared 1 base from V and 0 bases from J, leaving 10 bases between. Full variable domain (remainder filled in from reference TRBV19 and TRBJ1-5): DGGITQSPKYLFRKEGQNVTLSCEQNLNHDAMYWYRQDPGQGLRLIYYSQIVNDFQKGDIAEGYSVSREKKESFPLTVTSAQKNPTAFYLCASSIGGGNSNQPQHFGDGTRLSIL.

The chain recombines TRBV6-5 with TRBJ1-5; 9 bases align to TRBD1. Germline loops: CDR1 MNHEY, CDR2 SVGAGI. This CDR3 comprises 16 residues. Unmatched junction bases numbered 9, after V lost 4 bases and J lost 5 bases. The CDR3: CASSSGQGISDQPQHF. DNA for the CDR3: TGTGCCAGCAGTTCGGGACAGGGAATATCGGATCAGCCCCAGCATTTT.

This sequence joins TRBV5-1 and TRBJ2-4; D gene unclear. The CDR3 length is 16 residues. Per germline, CDR1 SGHRS and CDR2 YFSETQ. V was trimmed by 0 bases and J by 3 bases, leaving 13 bases between them. The CDR3 sequence is CASSLDSPMGKNIQYF. The DNA for the CDR3 is TGCGCCAGCAGCTTGGACAGCCCCATGGGCAAAAACATTCAGTACTTC. Filled out from reference TRBV5-1 and TRBJ2-4, the complete variable domain reads KAGVTQTPRYLIKTRGQQVTLSCSPISGHRSVSWYQQTPGQGLQFLFEYFSETQRNKGNFPGRFSGRQFSNSRSEMNVSTLELGDSALYLCASSLDSPMGKNIQYFGAGTRLSVL.

This sequence joins TRBV20-1 and TRBJ1-4; 7 bases align to TRBD1. This CDR3 comprises 15 residues. Germline V gene sequence: CDR1 DFQATT, CDR2 SNEGSKA (reference sequence). The J segment lost 8 bases and the V segment lost 0 bases, leaving 9 bases of the junction unmatched. CDR3 sequence (DNA): TGCAGTGCTAGAGAAATGAGGACAGGTGGCGAAAAACTGTTTTTT. Translated, it gives CSAREMRTGGEKLFF.

This chain joins TRBV4-1 and TRBJ1-2; D gene unclear. V lost 3 bases and J 7 bases, leaving 9 bases between the germline ends. The CDR3 has 12 amino acids. In germline, CDR1 is MGHRA, CDR2 YSYEKL. CDR3 region: CASSHTKGGYTF. The CDR3 DNA is TGCGCCAGCAGCCATACTAAGGGTGGCTACACCTTC.

The gene calls are TRBV20-1 and TRBJ2-3, with no clear D. The CDR3 totals 13 residues. Germline CDR1 and CDR2: DFQATT and SNEGSKA (reference sequence). V was cut by 0 bases and J by 3 bases, with 7 bases left in between. The CDR3 protein is CSARDDETDTQYF. The CDR3 DNA sequence: TGCAGTGCTAGAGATGATGAGACAGATACGCAGTATTTT.

The chain couples TRBV2 to TRBJ2-2; 11 bases align to TRBD2. With V trimmed by 6 bases and J by 4 bases, 7 bases remained unmatched. CDR3 size: 16 residues. Germline-derived CDR1 and CDR2 are SNHLY and FYNNEI. The CDR3, as DNA: TGTGCCAGCAGCCAACTAGCGGGGGCCCGCACCGGGGAGCTGTTTTTT. It yields the protein CASSQLAGARTGELFF. The complete variable domain, with remaining parts taken from reference TRBV2 and TRBJ2-2, reads EPEVTQTPSHQVTQMGQEVILRCVPISNHLYFYWYRQILGQKVEFLVSFYNNEISEKSEIFDDQFSVERPDGSNFTLKIRSTKLEDSAMYFCASSQLAGARTGELFFGEGSRLTVL.